The TCR beta chain under discussion was sequenced for a study of shared clonotypes between healthy human individuals. Clones were read by immunoSEQ multiplex PCR, and TCRdb kept only the in-frame ones, dropping some. The profile shows 1,500,000 or so clones, roughly 96% of them singletons. V was pared by 5 bases and J by 1 base, with 5 bases of the junction left unmatched. The germline V gene has CDR1 LNHDA and CDR2 SQIVND (reference sequence). The CDR3 spans 15 residues. The investigators split CD4+ cells into a CD45RA+ naive subset and a CD45RA-negative memory subset. The gene calls are TRBV19 and TRBJ2-7, with 10 bases identical to TRBD1. Sequencing was done on a sample of naive CD4+ T cells sorted from blood. Described subset: CD45RA+ positively selected. This sequence was found in a man aged 30-40 years in good health. The CDR3 spells CASSDRGRASYEQYF. For the CDR3, the DNA is TGTGCCAGTAGTGACAGGGGGCGGGCGTCCTACGAGCAGTACTTC.